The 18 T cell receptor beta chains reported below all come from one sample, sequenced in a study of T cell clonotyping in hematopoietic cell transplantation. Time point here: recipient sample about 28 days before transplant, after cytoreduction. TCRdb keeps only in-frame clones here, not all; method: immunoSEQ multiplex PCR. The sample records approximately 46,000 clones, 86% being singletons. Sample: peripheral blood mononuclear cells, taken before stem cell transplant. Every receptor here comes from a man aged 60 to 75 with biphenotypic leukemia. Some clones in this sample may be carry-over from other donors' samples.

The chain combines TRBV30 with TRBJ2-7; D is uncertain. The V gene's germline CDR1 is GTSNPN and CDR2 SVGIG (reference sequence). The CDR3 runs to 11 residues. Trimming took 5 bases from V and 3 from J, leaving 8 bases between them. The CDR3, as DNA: TGTGCCTGGGACATTAGCTACGAGCAGTACTTC. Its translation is CAWDISYEQYF. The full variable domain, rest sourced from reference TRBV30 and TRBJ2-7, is SQTIHQWPATLVQPVGSPLSLECTVEGTSNPNLYWYRQAAGRGLQLLFYSVGIGQISSEVPQNLSASRPQDRQFILSSKKLLLSDSGFYLCAWDISYEQYFGPGTRLTVT.

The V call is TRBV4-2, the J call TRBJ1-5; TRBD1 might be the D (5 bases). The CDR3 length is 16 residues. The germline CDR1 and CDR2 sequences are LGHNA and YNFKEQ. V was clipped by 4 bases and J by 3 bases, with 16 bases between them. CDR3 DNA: TGTGCCAGCAGCCCCCGGCTGGGGGAGCCCAATCAGCCCCAGCATTTT. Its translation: CASSPRLGEPNQPQHF.

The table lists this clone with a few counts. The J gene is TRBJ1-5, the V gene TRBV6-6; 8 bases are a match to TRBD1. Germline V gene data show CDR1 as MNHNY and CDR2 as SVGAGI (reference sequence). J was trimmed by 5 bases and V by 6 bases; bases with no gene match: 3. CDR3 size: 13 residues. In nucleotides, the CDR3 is TGTGCCAGCAGGACAGGGGAGGATCAGCCCCAGCATTTT. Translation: CASRTGEDQPQHF.

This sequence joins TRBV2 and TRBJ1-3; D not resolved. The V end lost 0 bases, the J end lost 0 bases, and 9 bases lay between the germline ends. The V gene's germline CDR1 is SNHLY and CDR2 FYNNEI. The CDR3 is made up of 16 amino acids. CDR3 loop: CASSEARPYSGNTIYF. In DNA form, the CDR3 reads TGTGCCAGCAGTGAAGCGCGTCCTTACTCTGGAAACACCATATATTTT.

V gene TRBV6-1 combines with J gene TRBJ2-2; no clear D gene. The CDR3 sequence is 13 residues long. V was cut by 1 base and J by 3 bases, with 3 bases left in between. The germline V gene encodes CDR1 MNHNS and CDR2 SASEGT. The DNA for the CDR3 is TGTGCCAGCAGTGAAGAATACACCGGGGAGCTGTTTTTT. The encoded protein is CASSEEYTGELFF.

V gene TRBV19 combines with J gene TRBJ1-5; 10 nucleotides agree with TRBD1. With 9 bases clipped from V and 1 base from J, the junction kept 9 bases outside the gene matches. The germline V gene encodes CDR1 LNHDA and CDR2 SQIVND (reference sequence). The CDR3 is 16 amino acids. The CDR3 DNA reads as TGTGCCAGCAAAAGGACAGGGGGACCCAGCAATCAGCCCCAGCATTTT. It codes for CASKRTGGPSNQPQHF. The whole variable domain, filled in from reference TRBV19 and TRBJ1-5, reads DGGITQSPKYLFRKEGQNVTLSCEQNLNHDAMYWYRQDPGQGLRLIYYSQIVNDFQKGDIAEGYSVSREKKESFPLTVTSAQKNPTAFYLCASKRTGGPSNQPQHFGDGTRLSIL.

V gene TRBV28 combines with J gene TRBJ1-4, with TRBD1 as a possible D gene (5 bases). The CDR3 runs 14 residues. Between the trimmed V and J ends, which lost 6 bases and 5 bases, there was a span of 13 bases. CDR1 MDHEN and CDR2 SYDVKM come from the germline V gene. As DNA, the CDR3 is TGTGCCAGCAGCTCGCCAGGGCAGAATGAAAAACTGTTTTTT. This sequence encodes CASSSPGQNEKLFF.

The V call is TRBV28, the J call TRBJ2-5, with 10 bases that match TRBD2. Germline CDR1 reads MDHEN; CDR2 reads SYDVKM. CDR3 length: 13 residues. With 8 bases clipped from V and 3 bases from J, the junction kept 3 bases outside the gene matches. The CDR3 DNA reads TGTGCCAGCTGCCTAGCGGGAGAAGAGACCCAGTACTTC. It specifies CASCLAGEETQYF.

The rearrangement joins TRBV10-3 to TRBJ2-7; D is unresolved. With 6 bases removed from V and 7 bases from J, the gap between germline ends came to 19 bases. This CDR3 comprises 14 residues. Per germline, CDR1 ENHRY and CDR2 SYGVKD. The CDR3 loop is CAIRDRSGMREQYF. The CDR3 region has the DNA TGTGCCATCAGGGACCGGAGTGGAATGAGGGAGCAGTACTTC.

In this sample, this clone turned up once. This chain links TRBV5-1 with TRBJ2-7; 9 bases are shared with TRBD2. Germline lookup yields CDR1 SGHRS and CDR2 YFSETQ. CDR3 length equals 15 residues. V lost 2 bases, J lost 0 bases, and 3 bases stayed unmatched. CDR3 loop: CASSFGSGSSYEQYF. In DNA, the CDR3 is TGCGCCAGCAGCTTCGGTAGCGGGAGCTCCTACGAGCAGTACTTC.

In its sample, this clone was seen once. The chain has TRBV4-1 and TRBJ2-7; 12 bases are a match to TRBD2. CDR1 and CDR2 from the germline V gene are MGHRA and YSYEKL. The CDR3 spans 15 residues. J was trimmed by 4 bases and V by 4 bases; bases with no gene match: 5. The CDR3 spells CASSLLAGGDYEQYF. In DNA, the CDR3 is TGCGCCAGCAGCCTACTAGCGGGAGGCGATTACGAGCAGTACTTC.

The CDR3 spells CASSLGYNEQFF. The CDR3, as DNA: TGTGCCAGCAGCTTAGGCTACAATGAGCAGTTCTTC. The V and J genes are TRBV7-2 and TRBJ2-1, with D unclear. The germline CDR1 and CDR2 sequences are SGHTA and FQGNSA. The CDR3 contains 12 residues. The V end was cut by 1 base, the J end by 3 bases, with 1 base between.

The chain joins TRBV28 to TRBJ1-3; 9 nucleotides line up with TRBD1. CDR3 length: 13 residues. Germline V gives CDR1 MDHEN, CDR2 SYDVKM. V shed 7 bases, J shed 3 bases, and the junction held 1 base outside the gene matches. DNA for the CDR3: TGTGCCAGCACGACAGGGGGTGGAAACACCATATATTTT. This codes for CASTTGGGNTIYF.

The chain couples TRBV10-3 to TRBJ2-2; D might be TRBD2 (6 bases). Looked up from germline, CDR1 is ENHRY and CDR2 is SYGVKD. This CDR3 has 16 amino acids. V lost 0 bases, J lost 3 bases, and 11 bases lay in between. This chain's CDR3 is CAISESRGLYTGELFF. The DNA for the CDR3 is TGTGCCATCAGTGAGTCGAGGGGACTGTACACCGGGGAGCTGTTTTTT.

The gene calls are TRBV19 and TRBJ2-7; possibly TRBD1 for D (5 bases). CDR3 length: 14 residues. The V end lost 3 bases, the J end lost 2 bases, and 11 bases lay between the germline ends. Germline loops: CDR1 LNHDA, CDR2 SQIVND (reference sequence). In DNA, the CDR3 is TGTGCCAGTAGTATTTATGTGGGGCCCTACGAGCAGTACTTC. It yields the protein CASSIYVGPYEQYF.

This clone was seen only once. The CDR3 loop is CASSPGAGITEAFF. The CDR3 nucleotides are TGTGCCAGCAGTCCAGGGGCTGGAATAACTGAAGCTTTCTTT. This chain uses TRBV2 with TRBJ1-1; D might be TRBD1 (6 bases). The germline V gene encodes CDR1 SNHLY and CDR2 FYNNEI. The CDR3 runs 14 residues. V shed 5 bases and J shed 5 bases, with 15 bases lying between them.

In nucleotides, the CDR3 is TGTGCCAGCAGTTACGACAGTAATCAGCCCCAGCATTTT. This codes for CASSYDSNQPQHF. The gene calls are TRBV6-5 and TRBJ1-5; the D gene is possibly TRBD1 (5 bases). Trimming removed 2 bases from V and 4 bases from J, with 6 bases in between. Germline V CDR1 and CDR2: MNHEY, SVGAGI. The length of the CDR3 is 13 residues.

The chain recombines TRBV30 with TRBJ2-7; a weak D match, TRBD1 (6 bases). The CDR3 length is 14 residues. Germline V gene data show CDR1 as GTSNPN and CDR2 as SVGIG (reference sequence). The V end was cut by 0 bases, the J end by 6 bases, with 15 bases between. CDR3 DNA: TGTGCCTGGAGTGTAGGGGTCTTGGGGGCCGAGCAGTACTTC. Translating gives CAWSVGVLGAEQYF.